The TCR beta chain described here comes from a study of PD-1 blockade in classical Hodgkin lymphoma. Study-wide results and caveats: What caused the repertoire differences, perhaps disease activity or prior therapy, remains undefined.

As to time point: newly diagnosed, previously untreated cHL patient sample. CD8+ T cell isolation from thawed PBMCs was performed by magnetic negative selection. The V gene's germline CDR1 is SGHTA and CDR2 FQGNSA. The J segment lost 5 bases and the V segment lost 3 bases, leaving 7 bases of the junction unmatched. This CDR3 contains 16 residues. Method: immunoSEQ multiplex PCR; TCRdb's copy keeps in-frame clones and lacks some. The data contain some 3,200 clones, 80% of them singletons. Details on this clone: Its target is unknown.

The sequence was collected from a human donor with classical Hodgkin lymphoma. The chain couples TRBV7-2 to TRBJ2-5; TRBD2 matches at 12 bases. The sequenced sample was CD8+ T cells from blood. In DNA, the CDR3 is TGTGCCAGCAGCTTTGGCTGGCTAGCGGGAGGGGAGACCCAGTACTTC. This gives the protein CASSFGWLAGGETQYF.